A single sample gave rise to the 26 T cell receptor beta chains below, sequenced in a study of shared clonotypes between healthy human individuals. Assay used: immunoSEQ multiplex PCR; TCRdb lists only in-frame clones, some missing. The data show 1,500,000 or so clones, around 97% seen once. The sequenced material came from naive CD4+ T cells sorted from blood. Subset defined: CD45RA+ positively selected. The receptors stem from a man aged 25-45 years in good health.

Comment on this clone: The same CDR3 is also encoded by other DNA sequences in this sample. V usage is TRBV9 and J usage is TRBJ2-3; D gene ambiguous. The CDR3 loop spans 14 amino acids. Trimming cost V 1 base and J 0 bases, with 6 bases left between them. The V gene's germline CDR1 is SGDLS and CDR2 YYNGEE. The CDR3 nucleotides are TGTGCCAGCAGCGTACGACCAAGCACAGATACGCAGTATTTT. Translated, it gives CASSVRPSTDTQYF.

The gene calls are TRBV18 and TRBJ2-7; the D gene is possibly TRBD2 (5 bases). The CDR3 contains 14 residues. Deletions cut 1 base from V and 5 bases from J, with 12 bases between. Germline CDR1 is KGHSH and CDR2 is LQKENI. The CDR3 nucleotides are TGTGCCAGCTCACCACAACTAAAGAGGGACGAGCAGTACTTC. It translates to CASSPQLKRDEQYF.

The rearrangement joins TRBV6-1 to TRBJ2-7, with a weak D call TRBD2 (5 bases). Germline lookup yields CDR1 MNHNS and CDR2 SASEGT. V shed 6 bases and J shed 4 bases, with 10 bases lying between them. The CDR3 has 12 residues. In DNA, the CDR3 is TGTGCCAGCAGAGGAGGACGATACGAGCAGTACTTC. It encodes CASRGGRYEQYF.

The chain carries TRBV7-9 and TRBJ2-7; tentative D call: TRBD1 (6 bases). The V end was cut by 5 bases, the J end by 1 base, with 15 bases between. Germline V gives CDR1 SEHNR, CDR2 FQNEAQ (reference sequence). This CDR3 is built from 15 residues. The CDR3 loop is CASSLVRTESYEQYF. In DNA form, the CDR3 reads TGTGCCAGCAGCCTAGTTCGGACAGAGTCCTACGAGCAGTACTTC.

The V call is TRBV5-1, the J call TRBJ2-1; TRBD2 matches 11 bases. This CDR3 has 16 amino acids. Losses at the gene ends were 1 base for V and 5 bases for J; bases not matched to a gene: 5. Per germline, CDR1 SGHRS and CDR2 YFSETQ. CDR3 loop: CASSLTSGSSNNEQFF. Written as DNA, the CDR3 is TGCGCCAGCAGCTTGACTAGCGGGAGCTCGAACAATGAGCAGTTCTTC.

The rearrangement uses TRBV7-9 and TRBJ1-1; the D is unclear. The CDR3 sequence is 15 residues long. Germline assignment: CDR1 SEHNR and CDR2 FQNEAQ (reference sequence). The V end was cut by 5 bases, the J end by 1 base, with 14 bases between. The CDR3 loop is CASSLQGVANTEAFF. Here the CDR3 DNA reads TGTGCCAGCAGCCTCCAAGGTGTGGCGAACACTGAAGCTTTCTTT. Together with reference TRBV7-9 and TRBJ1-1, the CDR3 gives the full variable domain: DTGVSQNPRHKITKRGQNVTFRCDPISEHNRLYWYRQTLGQGPEFLTYFQNEAQLEKSRLLSDRFSAERPKGSFSTLEIQRTEQGDSAMYLCASSLQGVANTEAFFGQGTRLTVV.

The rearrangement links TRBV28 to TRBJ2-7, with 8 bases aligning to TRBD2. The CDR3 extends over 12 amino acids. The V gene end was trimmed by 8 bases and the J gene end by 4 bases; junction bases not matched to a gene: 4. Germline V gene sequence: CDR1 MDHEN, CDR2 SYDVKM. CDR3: CASSGGEYEQYF. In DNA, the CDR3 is TGTGCCAGCTCCGGGGGGGAGTACGAGCAGTACTTC. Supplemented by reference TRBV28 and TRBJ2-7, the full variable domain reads DVKVTQSSRYLVKRTGEKVFLECVQDMDHENMFWYRQDPGLGLRLIYFSYDVKMKEKGDIPEGYSVSREKKERFSLILESASTNQTSMYLCASSGGEYEQYFGPGTRLTVT.

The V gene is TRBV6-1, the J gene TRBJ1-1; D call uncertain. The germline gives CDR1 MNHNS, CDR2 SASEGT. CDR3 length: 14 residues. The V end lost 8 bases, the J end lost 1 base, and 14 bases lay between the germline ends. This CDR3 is CASRLVTGNTEAFF. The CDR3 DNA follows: TGTGCCAGCCGACTGGTGACGGGGAACACTGAAGCTTTCTTT.

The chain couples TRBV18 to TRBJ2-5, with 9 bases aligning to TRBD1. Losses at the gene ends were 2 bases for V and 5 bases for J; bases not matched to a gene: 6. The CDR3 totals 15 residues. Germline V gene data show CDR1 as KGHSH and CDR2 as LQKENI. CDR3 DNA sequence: TGTGCCAGCTCACCAATCCCTGGGACAGGGGAGACCCAGTACTTC. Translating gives CASSPIPGTGETQYF. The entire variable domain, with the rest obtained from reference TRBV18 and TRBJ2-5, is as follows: NAGVMQNPRHLVRRRGQEARLRCSPMKGHSHVYWYRQLPEEGLKFMVYLQKENIIDESGMPKERFSAEFPKEGPSILRIQQVVRGDSAAYFCASSPIPGTGETQYFGPGTRLLVL.

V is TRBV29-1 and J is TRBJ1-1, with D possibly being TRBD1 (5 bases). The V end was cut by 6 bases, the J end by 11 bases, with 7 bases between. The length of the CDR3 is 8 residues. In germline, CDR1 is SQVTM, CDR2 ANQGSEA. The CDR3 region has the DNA TGCAGCGTCGAGGGGGCTTTCTTT. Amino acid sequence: CSVEGAFF.

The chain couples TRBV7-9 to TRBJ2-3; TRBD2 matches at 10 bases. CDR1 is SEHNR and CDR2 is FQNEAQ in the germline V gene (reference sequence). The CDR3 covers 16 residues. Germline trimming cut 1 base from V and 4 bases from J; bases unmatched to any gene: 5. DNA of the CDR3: TGTGCCAGCAGCTTAGAAGCGGGAGGGCCGTCAGATACGCAGTATTTT. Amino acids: CASSLEAGGPSDTQYF.

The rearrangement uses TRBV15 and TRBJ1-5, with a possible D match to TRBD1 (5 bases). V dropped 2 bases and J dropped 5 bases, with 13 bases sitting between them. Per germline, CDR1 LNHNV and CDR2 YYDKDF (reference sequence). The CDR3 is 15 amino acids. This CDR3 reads CATSRFPGVDQPQHF. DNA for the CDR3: TGTGCCACCAGCAGATTCCCGGGGGTTGATCAGCCCCAGCATTTT.

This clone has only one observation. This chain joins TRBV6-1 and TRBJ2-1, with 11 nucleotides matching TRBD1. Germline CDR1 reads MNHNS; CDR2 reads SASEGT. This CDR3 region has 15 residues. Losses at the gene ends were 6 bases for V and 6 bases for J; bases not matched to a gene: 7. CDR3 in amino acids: CASRSGTGGFNEQFF. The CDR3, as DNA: TGTGCCAGCAGATCCGGGACAGGGGGGTTCAATGAGCAGTTCTTC.

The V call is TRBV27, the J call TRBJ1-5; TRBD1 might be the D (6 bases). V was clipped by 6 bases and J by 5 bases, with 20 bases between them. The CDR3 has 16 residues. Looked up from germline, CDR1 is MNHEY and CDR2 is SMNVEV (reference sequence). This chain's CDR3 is CASRTLQGGVHQPQHF. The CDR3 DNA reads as TGTGCCAGCAGAACTCTACAGGGAGGAGTCCATCAGCCCCAGCATTTT.

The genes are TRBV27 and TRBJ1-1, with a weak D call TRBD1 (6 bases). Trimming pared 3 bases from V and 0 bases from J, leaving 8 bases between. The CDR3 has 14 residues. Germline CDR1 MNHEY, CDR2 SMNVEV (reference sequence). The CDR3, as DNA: TGTGCCAGCAGTTTTCACAGGGTGAACACTGAAGCTTTCTTT. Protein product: CASSFHRVNTEAFF.

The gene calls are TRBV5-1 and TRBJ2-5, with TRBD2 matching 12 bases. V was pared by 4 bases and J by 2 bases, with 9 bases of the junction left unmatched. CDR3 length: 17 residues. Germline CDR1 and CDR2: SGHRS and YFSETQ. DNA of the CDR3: TGCGCCAGCAGCAGGATCTGGACTAGCGGGGATCAAGAGACCCAGTACTTC. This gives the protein CASSRIWTSGDQETQYF.

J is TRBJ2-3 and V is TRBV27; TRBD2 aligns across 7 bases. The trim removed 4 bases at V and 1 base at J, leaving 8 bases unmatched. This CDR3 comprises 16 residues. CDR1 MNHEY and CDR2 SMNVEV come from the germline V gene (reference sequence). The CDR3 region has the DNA TGTGCCAGCAGTTACGTAGCGGGTGGAGGCACAGATACGCAGTATTTT. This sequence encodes CASSYVAGGGTDTQYF.

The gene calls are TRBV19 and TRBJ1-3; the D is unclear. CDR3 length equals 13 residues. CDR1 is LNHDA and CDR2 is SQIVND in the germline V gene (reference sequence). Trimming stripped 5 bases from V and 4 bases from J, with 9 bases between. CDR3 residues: CASSSLRGNTIYF. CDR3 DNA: TGTGCCAGTAGTTCCCTACGAGGAAACACCATATATTTT.

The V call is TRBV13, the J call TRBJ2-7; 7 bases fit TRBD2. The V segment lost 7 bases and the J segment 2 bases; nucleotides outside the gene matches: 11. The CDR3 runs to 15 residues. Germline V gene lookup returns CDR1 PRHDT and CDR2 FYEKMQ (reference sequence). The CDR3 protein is CASTKWEGVTYEQYF. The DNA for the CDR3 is TGTGCCAGCACTAAGTGGGAGGGCGTTACCTACGAGCAGTACTTC. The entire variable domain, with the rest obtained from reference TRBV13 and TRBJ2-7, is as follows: AAGVIQSPRHLIKEKRETATLKCYPIPRHDTVYWYQQGPGQDPQFLISFYEKMQSDKGSIPDRFSAQQFSDYHSELNMSSLELGDSALYFCASTKWEGVTYEQYFGPGTRLTVT.

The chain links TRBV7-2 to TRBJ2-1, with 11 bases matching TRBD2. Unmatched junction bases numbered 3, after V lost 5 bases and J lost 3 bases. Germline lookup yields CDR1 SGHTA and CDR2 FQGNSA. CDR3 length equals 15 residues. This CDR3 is CASSVLAGVYNEQFF. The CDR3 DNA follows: TGTGCCAGCAGCGTACTAGCGGGAGTCTACAATGAGCAGTTCTTC.

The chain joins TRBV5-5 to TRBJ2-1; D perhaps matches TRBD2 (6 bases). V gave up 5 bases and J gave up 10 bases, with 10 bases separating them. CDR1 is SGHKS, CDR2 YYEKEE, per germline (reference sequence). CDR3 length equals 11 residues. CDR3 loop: CASSWSGEQFF. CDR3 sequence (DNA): TGTGCCAGCAGTTGGAGCGGGGAGCAGTTCTTC.

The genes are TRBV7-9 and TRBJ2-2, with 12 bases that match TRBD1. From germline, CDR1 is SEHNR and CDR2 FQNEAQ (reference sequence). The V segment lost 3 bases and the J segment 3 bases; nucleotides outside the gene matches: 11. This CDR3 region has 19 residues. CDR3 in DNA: TGTGCCAGCAGCTTCACCGGGACAGGGGGCAAGTCGCACACCGGGGAGCTGTTTTTT. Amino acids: CASSFTGTGGKSHTGELFF.

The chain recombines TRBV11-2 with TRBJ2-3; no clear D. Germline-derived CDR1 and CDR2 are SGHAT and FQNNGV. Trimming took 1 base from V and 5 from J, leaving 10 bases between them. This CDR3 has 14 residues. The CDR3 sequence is CASSLVQSLDTQYF. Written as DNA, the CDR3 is TGTGCCAGCAGCTTAGTACAGTCTCTAGATACGCAGTATTTT.

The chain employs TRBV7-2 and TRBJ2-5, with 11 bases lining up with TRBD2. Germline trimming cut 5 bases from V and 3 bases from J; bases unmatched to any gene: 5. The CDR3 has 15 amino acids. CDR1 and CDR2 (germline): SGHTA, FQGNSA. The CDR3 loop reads CASSPRLAGKETQYF. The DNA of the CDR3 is TGTGCCAGCAGCCCCCGACTAGCGGGAAAAGAGACCCAGTACTTC.

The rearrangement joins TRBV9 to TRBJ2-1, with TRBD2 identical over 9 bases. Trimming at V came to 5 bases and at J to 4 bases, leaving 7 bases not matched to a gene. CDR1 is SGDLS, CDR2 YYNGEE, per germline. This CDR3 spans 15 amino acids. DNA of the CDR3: TGTGCCAGCAGTGCCACTAGCGGGTATTACAATGAGCAGTTCTTC. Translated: CASSATSGYYNEQFF.

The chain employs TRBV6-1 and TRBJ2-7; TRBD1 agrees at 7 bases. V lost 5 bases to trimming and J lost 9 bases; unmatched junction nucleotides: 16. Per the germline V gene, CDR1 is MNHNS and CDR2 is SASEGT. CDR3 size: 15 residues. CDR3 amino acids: CASSPTRQGDRGQYF. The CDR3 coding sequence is TGTGCCAGCAGTCCGACGCGGCAGGGGGATCGGGGGCAGTACTTC.